The present T cell receptor beta chain was sequenced within a study of identical twins (dated by TCRdb to the mid-2010s). Regarding the study in general: TCR alpha and beta repertoires from monozygotic twins, unrelated adults of various ages and cord blood were deep-sequenced to test whether fetal clonotypes persist. To rule out contamination, replicate twin experiments were performed at different times with different library preparation protocols. Broad study findings and their caveats: Invariant T cells such as MAIT and iNKT could partly confound zero-insertion analyses, although diverse VJ usage argued against such confounding for most clonotypes. In monozygotic twins, recombination models systematically underestimated out-of-frame TCR alpha sharing, but the models matched the sharing seen between unrelated individuals. Out-of-frame TCR alpha sequences shared between twins showed an excess of low generation-probability sequences compared with coincidental sharing between unrelated individuals. Abundant cord blood beta clonotypes had fewer insertions, young adult naive repertoires showed a similar but weaker trend, and memory repertoires showed no such trend. Because the same donors could not be followed over many years, the conclusions relied on cross-sectional statistical analysis. Excess twin sharing in beta out-of-frame sequences was weaker because fewer shared sequences lowered the signal-to-noise ratio.

Every donor was a healthy Caucasian. The twin cohort consisted of three pairs of female monozygotic twins, all aged about 18 to 30 years. Using Miltenyi CD45RO+ enrichment and human naive T-cell isolation kits, memory (CD45RO+) and naive T cells were isolated from PBMC. Measured from the cysteine to the phenylalanine, the CDR3 is 14 residues long. Kept here is only the CDR3 DNA, which spans 42 bases and is read in frame from base 1. V has 0 bases trimmed and J has 0 bases trimmed; junction bases matching no gene number 0. CDR1 and CDR2 (SGHRS, YFSETQ) derive from the germline V gene. Only a few counts were recorded for this clonotype. No antigen is known for it. Qualities for individual bases were not recorded, and no much larger clone is one base off. The library came from 5' RACE. For sequencing, an Illumina HiSeq 2000 was employed. A universal primer binding site was added through template switching, and the final cDNA carried a unique molecular identifier so that TCR cDNA molecules could be counted accurately. Specific primers in the conserved constant-segment region were used to synthesize first-strand cDNA for TCR alpha and beta chains. To control for contamination, every cDNA library carried two barcodes: a SMART-Mk sample barcode plus Illumina barcodes. TruSeq adapter sequences, together with Illumina sample barcodes, were added in two successive PCR steps. The Illumina HiSeq platform was used with custom primers to sequence TCR alpha and beta cDNA libraries. The authors' pipeline ran thus. Raw reads were processed with MiGEC to extract unique molecular identifiers, and MiXCR was used to determine CDR3 positions. For each individual, recombination models were inferred using an EM algorithm with the repgenHMM and IGoR tools. Shared clonotype analysis was performed with the tcR package in R, normalizing sharing by the product of cloneset sizes. To study raw recombination free of thymic and clonal selection effects, out-of-frame nonproductive sequences were analyzed. TCRdb trimmed the raw reads at Q25, called clones with MiXCR and kept productive beta chains. Merged by CDR3 protein, the rows form single entries marked with the most common genes and DNA. The V and J calls shown here were made by TCRdb, not taken from the authors' results. The sample table holds fewer than 250,000 distinct CDR3 sequences, of which approximately 7% were seen once. The ten largest make up under 4% of the sample.

The same sample was also used in a study of yellow fever vaccine responses in identical twins. The second study's authors report: The T cell response to vaccination in identical twins was reported by the authors to appear partly convergent and partly personalized. In the study, vaccine-responding T cell clones were precisely tracked in identical twins.

The TCR sequence derives from a young woman in good health. The sample consisted of memory (CD45RO+) T cells sorted from blood. This specimen's cell subset or site label, per the study, means: CD45RO+ enriched T cells. The chain was built from TRBV5-1 and TRBJ2-7, with 7 bases in between that match TRBD2. The sequenced DNA is TGCGCCAGCAGCTTGGGGGACTACTCCTACGAGCAGTACTTC. This encodes CASSLGDYSYEQYF.